These 20 T cell receptor beta chains share one sample of origin, sequenced in a study of control samples from healthy donors and cancer patients. Assay: immunoSEQ multiplex PCR; the TCRdb copy retains only in-frame clones and omits some. The sample yields tens of thousands of clones, 90% to 95% seen once. Sequenced material: PBMCs. The receptors come from a woman in her 40s with lung cancer.

V gene TRBV5-8 combines with J gene TRBJ2-3; TRBD2 might be the D (6 bases). The length of the CDR3 is 17 residues. V gave up 4 bases and J gave up 2 bases, with 20 bases separating them. Looked up from germline, CDR1 is SGHTS and CDR2 is YDEGEE. CDR3 nucleotides: TGTGCCAGCAGCGGAAAAACACTGGGGGGAATCACAGATACGCAGTATTTT. This gives the protein CASSGKTLGGITDTQYF.

The rearrangement uses TRBV6-5 and TRBJ1-4; tentative D call: TRBD1 (6 bases). V shed 5 bases and J shed 8 bases, with 15 bases lying between them. CDR3 size: 14 residues. Germline CDR1 MNHEY, CDR2 SVGAGI. The CDR3 DNA reads as TGTGCCAGCAGTCTTGGTAGGGGGAGCGAAAAACTGTTTTTT. It codes for CASSLGRGSEKLFF.

This rearrangement joins TRBV28 to TRBJ1-6, with D tentatively TRBD1 (5 bases). There are 13 residues in the CDR3. Trimming pared 6 bases from V and 9 bases from J, leaving 12 bases between. Germline values: CDR1 MDHEN, CDR2 SYDVKM. The CDR3, as DNA: TGTGCCAGCAGCAGGGAGGCGGGTTCACCCCTCCACTTT. Its protein product is CASSREAGSPLHF.

The chain couples TRBV4-2 to TRBJ1-5; 10 positions match TRBD1. Germline V gene lookup returns CDR1 LGHNA and CDR2 YNFKEQ. J gave up 8 bases and V 4 bases, and 14 bases lay outside the gene matches. CDR3 length: 17 amino acids. CDR3 loop: CASSLGTGEKGWEPQHF. The CDR3 nucleotides are TGTGCCAGCAGCCTGGGGACAGGGGAAAAGGGTTGGGAGCCCCAGCATTTT.

The chain combines TRBV6-5 with TRBJ2-1, with 7 nucleotides matching TRBD1. V lost 5 bases, J lost 7 bases, and 5 bases stayed unmatched. The CDR3 covers 13 residues. Per the germline V gene, CDR1 is MNHEY and CDR2 is SVGAGI. CDR3 nucleotide sequence: TGTGCCAGCAGTCGACAGGGCGCTAATGAGCAGTTCTTC. Translating gives CASSRQGANEQFF.

J is TRBJ1-6 and V is TRBV5-5; D ambiguous. V gave up 2 bases and J gave up 9 bases, with 12 bases separating them. Germline loops: CDR1 SGHKS, CDR2 YYEKEE (reference sequence). The CDR3 length is 14 residues. The chain's CDR3 is CASSLATTVSPLHF. In DNA, the CDR3 is TGTGCCAGCAGCTTAGCAACTACGGTTTCACCCCTCCACTTT. The full variable domain, its missing parts supplied by reference TRBV5-5 and TRBJ1-6, is DAGVTQSPTHLIKTRGQQVTLRCSPISGHKSVSWYQQVLGQGPQFIFQYYEKEERGRGNFPDRFSARQFPNYSSELNVNALLLGDSALYLCASSLATTVSPLHFGNGTRLTVT.

The genes are TRBV5-5 and TRBJ1-2; D not certain. Germline loops: CDR1 SGHKS, CDR2 YYEKEE (reference sequence). Trimming cost V 6 bases and J 2 bases, with 11 bases left between them. This CDR3 spans 13 amino acids. The CDR3 protein is CASKARLNYGYTF. For the CDR3, the DNA is TGTGCCAGCAAGGCGCGGCTCAACTATGGCTACACCTTC. Combining the CDR3 with reference TRBV5-5 and TRBJ1-2 gives the whole variable domain DAGVTQSPTHLIKTRGQQVTLRCSPISGHKSVSWYQQVLGQGPQFIFQYYEKEERGRGNFPDRFSARQFPNYSSELNVNALLLGDSALYLCASKARLNYGYTFGSGTRLTVV.

This chain uses TRBV11-2 with TRBJ2-7; TRBD2 matches at 7 bases. The CDR3 loop spans 14 amino acids. Germline CDR1 and CDR2: SGHAT and FQNNGV. Trimming removed 8 bases from V and 2 bases from J; junction bases left unmatched: 9. CDR3 residues: CASGMVGGTYEQYF. CDR3 DNA: TGTGCCAGCGGAATGGTGGGAGGGACCTACGAGCAGTACTTC.

The chain employs TRBV11-2 and TRBJ1-2; 8 bases fit TRBD1. The germline CDR1 and CDR2 sequences are SGHAT and FQNNGV. The V and J ends lost 5 bases and 14 bases, in that order; junction bases with no gene match: 10. This CDR3 is built from 12 residues. The CDR3 nucleotides are TGTGCCAGCAGCGGCCATCGGACAGGGTCTACCTTC. Protein: CASSGHRTGSTF. The full variable domain, rest sourced from reference TRBV11-2 and TRBJ1-2, is EAGVAQSPRYKIIEKRQSVAFWCNPISGHATLYWYQQILGQGPKLLIQFQNNGVVDDSQLPKDRFSAERLKGVDSTLKIQPAKLEDSAVYLCASSGHRTGSTFGSGTRLTVV.

The DNA of the CDR3 is TGTGCCATCAGTCCCGGGGGGACAGATGAAAAACTGTTTTTT. Translated, it gives CAISPGGTDEKLFF. The J gene is TRBJ1-4, the V gene TRBV10-3; TRBD1 agrees at 7 bases. The junction had 6 bases not matched to a gene; V was cut back by 5 bases and J by 6 bases. Per the germline V gene, CDR1 is ENHRY and CDR2 is SYGVKD. This CDR3 region has 14 residues.

The rearrangement links TRBV7-9 to TRBJ2-1; TRBD1 matches at 12 bases. This CDR3 comprises 15 residues. V was pared by 3 bases and J by 8 bases, with 5 bases of the junction left unmatched. Germline CDR1 reads SEHNR; CDR2 reads FQNEAQ (reference sequence). CDR3 DNA: TGTGCCAGCAGCTTCGGGACAGGGGGCACATATGAGCAGTTCTTC. This sequence encodes CASSFGTGGTYEQFF.

The V and J genes are TRBV27 and TRBJ2-1; TRBD1 agrees at 8 bases. The CDR3 sequence is 16 residues long. Trimming cost V 5 bases and J 7 bases; bases outside gene matches: 13. The germline CDR1 and CDR2 sequences are MNHEY and SMNVEV (reference sequence). The CDR3 DNA is TGTGCCAGCAGTCTCTCAGGACAGGGAGCTGTAAATGAGCAGTTCTTC. Translated, it gives CASSLSGQGAVNEQFF.

This chain joins TRBV2 and TRBJ1-1; D may be TRBD1 (6 bases). The length of the CDR3 is 12 residues. CDR1 and CDR2 (germline): SNHLY, FYNNEI. V lost 7 bases and J 5 bases, leaving 11 bases between the germline ends. CDR3 sequence: CASTGAWTEAFF. CDR3 in DNA: TGTGCCAGCACAGGGGCTTGGACTGAAGCTTTCTTT.

The chain couples TRBV7-6 to TRBJ2-1; TRBD1 might be the D (5 bases). CDR1 SGHVS and CDR2 FNYEAQ come from the germline V gene. V lost 5 bases and J lost 2, with 16 bases in between. The CDR3 length is 16 residues. The CDR3 protein is CASSPLRGKTYNEQFF. In DNA form, the CDR3 reads TGTGCCAGCAGCCCCTTAAGGGGTAAGACCTACAATGAGCAGTTCTTC.

This clone was detected only once. V usage is TRBV7-2 and J usage is TRBJ1-2; possible D gene TRBD1, 6 bases. The CDR3 sequence is 17 residues long. CDR1 is SGHTA, CDR2 FQGNSA, per germline. The V and J ends lost 4 bases and 6 bases respectively, with 24 bases between them. CDR3 nucleotides: TGTGCCAGCAGCTCCTTTCGGACAGAGTCTTTTCGTAATGGCTACACCTTC. Encoded protein: CASSSFRTESFRNGYTF. Supplemented by reference TRBV7-2 and TRBJ1-2, the full variable domain reads GAGVSQSPSNKVTEKGKDVELRCDPISGHTALYWYRQSLGQGLEFLIYFQGNSAPDKSGLPSDRFSAERTGGSVSTLTIQRTQQEDSAVYLCASSSFRTESFRNGYTFGSGTRLTVV.

In DNA, the CDR3 is TGTGCCATCAGTGGGACTAGTGAAGCTTTCTTT. It specifies CAISGTSEAFF. The V gene is TRBV10-3, the J gene TRBJ1-1; D gene ambiguous. The CDR3 has 11 amino acids. V lost 4 bases, J lost 7 bases, and 7 bases lay in between. Germline V lookup: CDR1 ENHRY, CDR2 SYGVKD.

V usage is TRBV4-1 and J usage is TRBJ1-1, with 10 bases lining up with TRBD1. The CDR3 length is 15 residues. With V trimmed by 5 bases and J by 4 bases, 7 bases remained unmatched. In germline, CDR1 is MGHRA, CDR2 YSYEKL. The CDR3, as DNA: TGCGCCAGCAGCTTGTGGACAGGGGGGGGCACTGAAGCTTTCTTT. Translation gives CASSLWTGGGTEAFF.

The chain joins TRBV9 to TRBJ1-1; D possibly corresponds to TRBD1 (5 bases). V lost 4 bases, J lost 1 base, and 8 bases lay in between. Germline V gene data show CDR1 as SGDLS and CDR2 as YYNGEE. CDR3 size: 13 residues. CDR3 sequence: CASSMGGNTEAFF. Written as DNA, the CDR3 is TGTGCCAGCAGCATGGGGGGGAACACTGAAGCTTTCTTT.

The chain links TRBV12-3 or TRBV12-4 to TRBJ1-2, with D unclear. CDR3 size: 13 residues. Trimming left V 3 bases short and J 4 bases short, with 9 bases between. The CDR3 loop is CASSFGRGYGYTF. The CDR3 DNA sequence: TGTGCCAGCAGTTTTGGGAGAGGCTATGGCTACACCTTC.

This chain links TRBV5-6 with TRBJ1-2, with D perhaps TRBD1 (6 bases). V shed 3 bases and J shed 8 bases, with 14 bases lying between them. This CDR3 contains 13 residues. Per the germline V gene, CDR1 is SGHDT and CDR2 is YYEEEE. This CDR3 is CASSYGAGEGYTF. For the CDR3, the DNA is TGTGCCAGCAGCTATGGCGCAGGGGAGGGCTACACCTTC.